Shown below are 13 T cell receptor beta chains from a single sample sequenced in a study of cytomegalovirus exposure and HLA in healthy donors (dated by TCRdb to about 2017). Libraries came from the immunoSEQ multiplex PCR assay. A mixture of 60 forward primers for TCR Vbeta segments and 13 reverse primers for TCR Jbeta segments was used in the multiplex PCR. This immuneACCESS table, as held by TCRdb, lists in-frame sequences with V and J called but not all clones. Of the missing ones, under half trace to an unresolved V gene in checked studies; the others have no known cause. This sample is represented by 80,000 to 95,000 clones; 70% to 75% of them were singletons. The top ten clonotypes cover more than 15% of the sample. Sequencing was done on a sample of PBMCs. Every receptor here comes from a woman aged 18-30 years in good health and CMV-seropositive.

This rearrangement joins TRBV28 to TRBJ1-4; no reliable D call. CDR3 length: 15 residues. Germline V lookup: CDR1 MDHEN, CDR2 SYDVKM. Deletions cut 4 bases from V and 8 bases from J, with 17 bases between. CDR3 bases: TGTGCCAGCAGTTCCCCCAGTGAGGAAGCAGAAAAACTGTTTTTT. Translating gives CASSSPSEEAEKLFF.

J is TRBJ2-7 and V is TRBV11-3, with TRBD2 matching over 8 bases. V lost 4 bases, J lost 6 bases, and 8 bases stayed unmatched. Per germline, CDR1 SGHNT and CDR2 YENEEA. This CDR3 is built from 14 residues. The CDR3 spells CASSSGLDSSEQYF. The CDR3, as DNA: TGTGCCAGCAGCTCGGGACTAGACTCAAGCGAGCAGTACTTC.

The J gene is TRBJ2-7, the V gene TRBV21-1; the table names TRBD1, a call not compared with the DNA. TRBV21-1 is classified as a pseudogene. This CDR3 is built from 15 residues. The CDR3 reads CASSNGGTPGYEQYF. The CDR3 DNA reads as TGTGCCAGCAGCAACGGTGGGACACCAGGATACGAGCAGTACTTC.

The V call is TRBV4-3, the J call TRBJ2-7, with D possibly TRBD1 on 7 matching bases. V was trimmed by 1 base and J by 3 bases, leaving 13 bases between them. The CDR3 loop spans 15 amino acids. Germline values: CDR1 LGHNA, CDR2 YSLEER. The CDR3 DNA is TGCGCCAGCAGCCAAGGGACAGGACTAAACTACGAGCAGTACTTC. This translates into CASSQGTGLNYEQYF.

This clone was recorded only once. DNA of the CDR3: TGTGCCAGCAGCCAAGAAGGACGGGGGGGCCAAAATGAGCAGTTCTTC. This gives the protein CASSQEGRGGQNEQFF. The chain has TRBV4-2 and TRBJ2-1; TRBD2 matches 8 bases. After removal of 0 bases from V and 7 bases from J, the junction contained 8 bases not matched to a gene. Germline V lookup: CDR1 LGHNA, CDR2 YNFKEQ. The length of the CDR3 is 16 residues.

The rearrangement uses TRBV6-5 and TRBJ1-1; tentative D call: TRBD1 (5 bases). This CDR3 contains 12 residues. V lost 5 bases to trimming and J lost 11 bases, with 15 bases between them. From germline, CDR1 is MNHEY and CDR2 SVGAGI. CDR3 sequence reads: CASSEGAGGAFF. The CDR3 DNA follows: TGTGCCAGCAGTGAAGGGGCCGGGGGGGCTTTCTTT.

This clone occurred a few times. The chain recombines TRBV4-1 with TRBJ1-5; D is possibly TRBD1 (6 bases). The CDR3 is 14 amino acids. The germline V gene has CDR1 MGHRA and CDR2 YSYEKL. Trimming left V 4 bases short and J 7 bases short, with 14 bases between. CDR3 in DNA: TGCGCCAGCAGCCCCCCAGGGGTTGGACAGCCCCAGCATTTT. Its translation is CASSPPGVGQPQHF.

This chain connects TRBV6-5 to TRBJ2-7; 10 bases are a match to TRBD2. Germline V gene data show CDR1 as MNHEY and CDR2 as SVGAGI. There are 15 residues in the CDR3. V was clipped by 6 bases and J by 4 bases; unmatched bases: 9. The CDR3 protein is CASRSGASGSYEQYF. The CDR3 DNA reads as TGTGCCAGCAGATCCGGGGCTAGCGGGAGTTACGAGCAGTACTTC.

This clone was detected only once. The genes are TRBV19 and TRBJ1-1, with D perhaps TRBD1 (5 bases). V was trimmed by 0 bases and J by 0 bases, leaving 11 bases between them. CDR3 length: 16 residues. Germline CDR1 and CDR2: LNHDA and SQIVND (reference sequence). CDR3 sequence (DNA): TGTGCCAGTAGTATAGACCGGCGGGGGTTGAACACTGAAGCTTTCTTT. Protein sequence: CASSIDRRGLNTEAFF.

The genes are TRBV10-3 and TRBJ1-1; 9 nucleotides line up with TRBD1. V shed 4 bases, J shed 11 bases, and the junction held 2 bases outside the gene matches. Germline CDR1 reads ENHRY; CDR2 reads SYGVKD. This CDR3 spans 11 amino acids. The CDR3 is CAISGDREAFF. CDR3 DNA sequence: TGTGCCATCAGTGGGGACAGGGAGGCTTTCTTT.

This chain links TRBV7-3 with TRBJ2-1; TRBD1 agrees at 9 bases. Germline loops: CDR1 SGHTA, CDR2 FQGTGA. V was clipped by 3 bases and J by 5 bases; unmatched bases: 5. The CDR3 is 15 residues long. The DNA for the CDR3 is TGTGCCAGCAGCTTTGACAGGGGGATGAACAATGAGCAGTTCTTC. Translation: CASSFDRGMNNEQFF.

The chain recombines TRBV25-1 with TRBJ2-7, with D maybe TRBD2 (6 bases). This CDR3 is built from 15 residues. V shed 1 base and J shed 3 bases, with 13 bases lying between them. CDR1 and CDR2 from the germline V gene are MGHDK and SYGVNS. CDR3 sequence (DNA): TGTGCCAGCAGTGAATCGGGGGTCCTTGACTACGAGCAGTACTTC. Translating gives CASSESGVLDYEQYF.

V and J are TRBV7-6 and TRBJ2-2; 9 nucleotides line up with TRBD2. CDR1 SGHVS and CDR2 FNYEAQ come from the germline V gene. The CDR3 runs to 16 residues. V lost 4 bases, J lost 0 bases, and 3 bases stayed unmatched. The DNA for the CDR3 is TGTGCCAGCAGCTACCTAGCGGGAACGAACACCGGGGAGCTGTTTTTT. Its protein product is CASSYLAGTNTGELFF.